The 10 T cell receptor beta chains reported below all come from one sample, sequenced in a study of monozygotic twins with inflammatory bowel disease. TCRdb reprocessed the 5' RACE reads, with one entry per CDR3 protein and no DNA. The sample has roughly 300,000 distinct CDR3 sequences; the top ten hold approximately 5.4%. The sequenced material came from blood. Receptors were obtained from a human donor with ulcerative colitis or Crohn's disease, or a healthy co-twin of an affected twin (not recorded which).

This rearrangement joins TRBV5-1 to TRBJ2-1; TCRdb picks TRBD1, but there is no DNA to check that call. The CDR3 loop spans 16 amino acids. Germline loops: CDR1 SGHRS, CDR2 YFSETQ. Here the CDR3 reads CASSLEGQGVWDEQFF. The variable domain in full, completed from reference TRBV5-1 and TRBJ2-1, reads KAGVTQTPRYLIKTRGQQVTLSCSPISGHRSVSWYQQTPGQGLQFLFEYFSETQRNKGNFPGRFSGRQFSNSRSEMNVSTLELGDSALYLCASSLEGQGVWDEQFFGPGTRLTVL.

The genes are TRBV20-1 and TRBJ2-7; TCRdb proposes TRBD2, but this gene call is untestable without DNA. Germline-derived CDR1 and CDR2 are DFQATT and SNEGSKA (reference sequence). The CDR3 length is 12 residues. The CDR3 is CSTTSGSSEQYF.

The chain uses TRBV7-9 and TRBJ2-1; the TRBD1 assignment by TCRdb is unverifiable without DNA. There are 13 residues in the CDR3. Germline CDR1 reads SEHNR; CDR2 reads FQNEAQ (reference sequence). The CDR3 region is CASSLGVRDRRIF.

The chain combines TRBV5-1 with TRBJ2-7; TCRdb gives TRBD1 as the D gene, but with no DNA this cannot be confirmed. Germline CDR1 reads SGHRS; CDR2 reads YFSETQ. The length of the CDR3 is 15 residues. Here the CDR3 reads CASSLETGKHYEQYF.

The chain uses TRBV5-1 and TRBJ2-1. CDR1 SGHRS and CDR2 YFSETQ come from the germline V gene. The CDR3 sequence is 15 residues long. This CDR3 is CASTNDRSTFNEQFF.

This sequence joins TRBV20-1 and TRBJ1-2; TCRdb proposes TRBD1, but this gene call is untestable without DNA. The CDR3 has 15 amino acids. Germline assignment: CDR1 DFQATT and CDR2 SNEGSKA (reference sequence). The CDR3 sequence: CSARDKTDPQGGYTF.

The chain couples TRBV19 to TRBJ1-2; checking the TCRdb D call of TRBD1 is not possible without DNA. The CDR3 length is 14 residues. From germline, CDR1 is LNHDA and CDR2 SQIVND (reference sequence). The CDR3 sequence: CASRDRDANYGYTF.

This chain connects TRBV7-2 to TRBJ2-7; absent DNA, TCRdb's TRBD1 call cannot be checked. The germline V gene has CDR1 SGHTA and CDR2 FQGNSA. This CDR3 comprises 14 residues. The CDR3 region is CASSLQGSIYEQYF.

This rearrangement joins TRBV20-1 to TRBJ2-1; TCRdb names TRBD1, which stays unverified in the absence of DNA. Germline assignment: CDR1 DFQATT and CDR2 SNEGSKA (reference sequence). This CDR3 is 14 amino acids long. This chain's CDR3 is CSARTREDGLVQFF.

The chain carries TRBV7-9 and TRBJ1-1; TCRdb lists TRBD1, though no DNA is available to test this call. The CDR3 totals 14 residues. The germline CDR1 and CDR2 sequences are SEHNR and FQNEAQ (reference sequence). CDR3 region: CASTLLGTVERAFF.